This record concerns one T cell receptor (beta chain) sequence. The antigen is undetermined. The PCR ran on 60 Vbeta and 13 Jbeta primers. TCRdb keeps only in-frame clones here, not all; method: immunoSEQ multiplex PCR. The sample shows about 220,000 clones, 65% to 75% of them seen only once. The data were taken from a study of cytomegalovirus exposure and HLA in healthy donors. This CDR3 has 16 amino acids. Trimming removed 0 bases from V and 6 bases from J, with 17 bases in between. Germline-derived CDR1 and CDR2 are MNHEY and SVGAGI. Study-level results: HLA alleles were associated with 18,000 or so TCR beta sequences in a later analysis at 0.05 false discovery rate. Accurate prediction of HLA-A and HLA-B alleles (for most subjects) was reportedly achieved from TCR beta sequences.

This clonotype originated in a woman aged 25 to 39 in good health and CMV-seronegative. The rearrangement uses TRBV6-5 and TRBJ1-2; weak D call: TRBD1 (6 bases). Input material: PBMCs. The CDR3 loop is CASSYSSGTPGDGYTF. The CDR3 region has the DNA TGTGCCAGCAGTTACTCGAGCGGGACACCCGGGGATGGCTACACCTTC.